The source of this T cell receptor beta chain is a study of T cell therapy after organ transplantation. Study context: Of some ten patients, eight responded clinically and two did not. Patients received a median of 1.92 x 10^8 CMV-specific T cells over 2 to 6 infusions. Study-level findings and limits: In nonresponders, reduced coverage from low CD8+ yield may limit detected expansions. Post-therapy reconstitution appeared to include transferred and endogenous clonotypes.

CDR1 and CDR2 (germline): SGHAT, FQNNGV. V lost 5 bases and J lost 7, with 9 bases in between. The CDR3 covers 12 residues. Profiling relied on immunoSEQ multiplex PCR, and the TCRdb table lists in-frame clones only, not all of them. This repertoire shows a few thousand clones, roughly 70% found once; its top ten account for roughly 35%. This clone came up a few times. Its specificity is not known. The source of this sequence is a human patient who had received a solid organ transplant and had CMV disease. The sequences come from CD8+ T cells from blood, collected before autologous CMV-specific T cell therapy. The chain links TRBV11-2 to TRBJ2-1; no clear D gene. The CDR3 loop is CASSTLGNEQFF. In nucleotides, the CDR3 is TGTGCCAGCAGCACACTGGGGAATGAGCAGTTCTTC.